This TCR beta chain was documented in a study of CD8 T cells in Susac syndrome (dated by TCRdb to between 2018 and 2020). Broadly, across the study: Of the Susac syndrome patients who were sequenced, roughly 6 had clinically active disease and roughly 8 were in clinical remission. At blood withdrawal, Susac syndrome patients were therapy-naive, treated with corticosteroids (with IVIg additionally given to some), or treated with IVIg alone. Whether CD8+ T cell activation and differentiation in Susac syndrome was antigen driven was tested using repertoire sequencing.

RNA was extracted using the RNeasy kit, and about 0.5 to 1 ug of the RNA was reverse transcribed with random hexamers. The immunoSEQ multiplex PCR assay, covering 54 Vbeta and 13 Jbeta segments, was used to amplify TCR beta CDR3 regions. Bias from PCR amplification was corrected by using a synthetic template baseline for primer optimization and for computational correction. Per the authors' processing: Reads were annotated to V, D and J genes according to IMGT and were analyzed with immunoSEQ Analyzer, with only productive sequences retained. Clonality was computed as one minus Shannon entropy normalized by log2 of the number of productive unique sequences. For each patient and control, public and private clones were evaluated within the 100 most prevalent clones. Clones were defined as Susac-specific if absent from the healthy and MS cohorts, from over a thousand published viral clones and from other ImmuneACCESS disease sequences. In TCRdb, the public reads were trimmed at Q25 with fastp and aligned with MiXCR, with productive beta chains retained. One record per CDR3 amino acid sequence lists the most common genes and DNA. The V and J calls shown here were made by TCRdb, not taken from the authors' results. Counted in this sample were over 140,000 distinct CDR3 sequences; around 93% of them appeared once. Of the sample, 0.14% is held by the ten largest clones.

On this clonotype: It lacks a known antigen. Base qualities were left out, and no much larger clone turns up one base away.

The CDR3 spans 11 residues, from the cysteine through the phenylalanine. Only the CDR3 DNA stays, 33 bases, in frame from base 1. CDR1 is given as GTSNPN and CDR2 as SVGIG, both from the germline V gene (reference sequence). V loses 4 bases of germline sequence and J loses 1 base, and the interval between the two ends is 4 bases. Peripheral blood CD8+ and CD4+ T cells from healthy donors, Susac syndrome patients and multiple sclerosis patients were profiled using high-throughput TCR beta sequencing. The Susac syndrome patients fulfilled recently defined diagnostic criteria for definite or probable disease. Bulk CD8+ and CD4+ T cells were purified by magnetic negative isolation, whereas CD8+ TEMRA cells were enriched by FACS. Blood was drawn into EDTA tubes, processed within 24 hours, and PBMCs were isolated by density gradient centrifugation. PBMCs intended for TCR sequencing were cryopreserved in liquid nitrogen and were subsequently thawed in a 37 degrees C water bath. Purity of sorted or isolated CD4+, CD8+ and CD8+ TEMRA cells was at least 90%.

What the research found in general, with its limitations: The number of individuals in the TCR sequencing and HLA analysis was acknowledged as relatively small. In patients with Susac syndrome, the CD4+ T cell repertoire showed no detectable clonal expansion.

Sequencing was done on a sample of CD4+ T cells from PBMCs. The rearrangement combines TRBV30 with TRBJ1-1; no D gene is confidently identified. This sequence originates from a human donor with Susac syndrome. For the CDR3, the sequence is CAWKQNTEAFF. Here is the DNA: TGTGCCTGGAAACAGAACACTGAAGCTTTCTTT.